This is a list of T cell receptor beta chains from one sample in a study of blood T cell repertoires in COVID-19. TCRdb keeps only in-frame clones here, not all; method: immunoSEQ multiplex PCR. The data show over 85,000 clones, roughly three quarters seen once. The source material was peripheral blood. The receptor set was obtained from a human donor in a cohort sampled during active COVID-19. The CDR3 runs from the conserved cysteine through the conserved F or W. D genes are given only for firm matches. Clone size appears in some rows only: once, few, many, or a class for an expanded clone.

d_call,j_call,clone_size,v_call,cdr3_nt,cdr3_aa
TRBD1,TRBJ1-4,.,TRBV27,TGTGCCAGCAGTTTATTGATACCGGGACAGGGAAGTCGCGCGGGTGAAAAACTGTTTTTT,CASSLLIPGQGSRAGEKLFF
TRBD1,TRBJ2-5,.,TRBV20-1,TGCAGTGCTAGTCGAGGGGGCACACAAGAGACCCAGTACTTC,CSASRGGTQETQYF
TRBD2,TRBJ2-5,few,TRBV5-4,TGTGCCAGCAGCTTGGGGCTAGCGGGAGAGGGGAAGACCCAGTACTTC,CASSLGLAGEGKTQYF
TRBD1,TRBJ2-7,many,TRBV11-2,TGTGCCAGCAGCCCGCGGACAGGGTCTGACGAGCAGTACTTC,CASSPRTGSDEQYF
.,TRBJ1-4,once,TRBV9,TGTGCCAGCAGCGTAGGAAGCTTAAATGAAAAACTGTTTTTT,CASSVGSLNEKLFF
TRBD1,TRBJ2-3,.,TRBV10-3,TGTGCCATCAGTGAAGATCTCGGGGACAGGGCTGCAGATACGCAGTATTTT,CAISEDLGDRAADTQYF
TRBD1,TRBJ2-5,once,TRBV27,TGTGCCAGCAGTTTGGGGACAGGGGGTATTGAGACCCAGTACTTC,CASSLGTGGIETQYF
.,TRBJ2-5,.,TRBV28,TGTGCCAGCAGTTTGGGGCTCCAGGGGACCCAGTACTTC,CASSLGLQGTQYF
TRBD1,TRBJ2-7,.,TRBV2,TGTGCCAGCAGTCCTAGGGACAGGGTGAACGAGCAGTACTTC,CASSPRDRVNEQYF
.,TRBJ2-4,.,TRBV6-1,TGTGCCAGCAGTGAAGATTCTCCTCGCGGAGCCAAAAACATTCAGTACTTC,CASSEDSPRGAKNIQYF
.,TRBJ2-5,.,TRBV18,TGTGCCAGCTCACCGTCAGCGGACCAAGAGACCCAGTACTTC,CASSPSADQETQYF
.,TRBJ2-7,.,TRBV29-1,TGCAGCGTTGAACAGGTGAACTCCTACGAGCAGTACTTC,CSVEQVNSYEQYF
TRBD2,TRBJ2-2,.,TRBV5-4,TGTGCCAGCAGCTTGGCCCCTAGCGGGCCAAACACCGGGGAGCTGTTTTTT,CASSLAPSGPNTGELFF
TRBD1,TRBJ2-7,.,TRBV13,TGTGCCAGCAGCTTAGTAGGGGACAGGAGCTACGAGCAGTACTTC,CASSLVGDRSYEQYF
.,TRBJ2-3,.,TRBV12-5,TGTGCTAGTGGCCTTCAGACTACCGTTAGCACAGATACGCAGTATTTT,CASGLQTTVSTDTQYF
.,TRBJ2-3,.,TRBV10-3,TGTGCCACCCCAGAAGCGGCGGGCCACACAGATACGCAGTATTTT,CATPEAAGHTDTQYF
.,TRBJ2-5,.,TRBV5-4,TGTGCCAGCAGCTTCAGGGGTGCGGAGACCCAGTACTTC,CASSFRGAETQYF
TRBD1,TRBJ2-7,.,TRBV5-6,TGTGCCAGCAGCTATAAACCGGGACAGGGCTTCTACGAGCAGTACTTC,CASSYKPGQGFYEQYF
.,TRBJ1-1,.,TRBV11-3,TGTGCCAGCAGCTTAACAGGGAAGGGTGAAGCTTTCTTT,CASSLTGKGEAFF
.,TRBJ1-4,.,TRBV2,TGTGCCAGCAGAGGCAGGGAGGGTAATGAAAAACTGTTTTTT,CASRGREGNEKLFF
.,TRBJ1-6,.,TRBV6-1,TGTGCCAGCAGTGCCGGGTATGGAAGTTTTAATTCACCCCTCCACTTT,CASSAGYGSFNSPLHF
TRBD1,TRBJ2-7,.,TRBV6-6,TGTGCCAGCAGTCTTGGACAGGGGCTCTACGAGCAGTACTTC,CASSLGQGLYEQYF
.,TRBJ1-4,.,TRBV6-5,TGTGCCAGCAGTTACTCCCGAGGGCCGGGGGAAAAACTGTTTTTT,CASSYSRGPGEKLFF
TRBD1,TRBJ2-7,.,TRBV2,TGTGCCAGCAGTGAGGGTTTCAGGACAGGGTCCTACGAGCAGTACTTC,CASSEGFRTGSYEQYF
TRBD1,TRBJ2-1,.,TRBV13,TGTGCCAGCAGCTTAGCCCCGGGACAGGGGGCGAATGAGCAGTTCTTC,CASSLAPGQGANEQFF
TRBD1,TRBJ1-6,.,TRBV11-2,TGTGCCAGCGCCGGGACAGAGAATTCACCCCTCCACTTT,CASAGTENSPLHF
TRBD2,TRBJ2-5,.,TRBV28,TGTGCCAGCAGTTTTACTAGCGGCTATAAAGAGACCCAGTACTTC,CASSFTSGYKETQYF
.,TRBJ1-5,.,TRBV4-1,TGCGCCAGCAGCCAAGATCCGGGTGCCAGCAATCAGCCCCAGCATTTT,CASSQDPGASNQPQHF
.,TRBJ2-5,.,TRBV5-6,TGTGCCAGCAGCTTGGGGGCCAGAAGCTCTTCCCAGTACTTC,CASSLGARSSSQYF
TRBD2,TRBJ2-7,.,TRBV19,TGTGCCAGTACGTCATCCGGGACTAGCGGGCCCTTGGGTAAGGACGAGCAGTACTTC,CASTSSGTSGPLGKDEQYF
.,TRBJ2-7,.,TRBV21-1,TGTGCCAGCAGCACCCCCTCCGGGAGCTCCTACGAGCAGTACTTC,CASSTPSGSSYEQYF
TRBD1,TRBJ1-5,many,TRBV19,TGTGCCAGGCGAGACAGGGATAGCAATCAGCCCCAGCATTTT,CARRDRDSNQPQHF
TRBD2,TRBJ2-1,once,TRBV7-9,TGTGCCAGCAGCCATACCGGGACTAGCGAAAAATACTCCTACAATGAGCAGTTCTTC,CASSHTGTSEKYSYNEQFF
.,TRBJ1-1,.,TRBV10-3,TGTGCCATCAGTGACGGAGACCGGAACACTGAAGCTTTCTTT,CAISDGDRNTEAFF
TRBD1,TRBJ1-3,.,TRBV5-1,TGCGCCAGCAGCGGGACAGGGGACTCTGGAAACACCATATATTTT,CASSGTGDSGNTIYF
.,TRBJ1-1,.,TRBV28,TGTGCCAGCAGTGCATCAGGGGCGGGGGGCACTGAAGCTTTCTTT,CASSASGAGGTEAFF
TRBD2,TRBJ2-7,once,TRBV18,TGTGCCAGCTCACCCGGGACTAGCGGAGCCTACGAGCAGTACTTC,CASSPGTSGAYEQYF
TRBD1,TRBJ1-2,.,TRBV5-6,TGTGCCAGCAGCTTGGAGGGACAGTCAGGAGGCTACACCTTC,CASSLEGQSGGYTF
TRBD1,TRBJ2-7,.,TRBV5-5,TGTGCCAGCAGCTTGAACAGGGGGACGGGTGGGAGCGAGCAGTACTTC,CASSLNRGTGGSEQYF
.,TRBJ1-2,.,TRBV28,TGTGCCAGCAGTTCCCCTTACAGCAACTATGGCTACACCTTC,CASSSPYSNYGYTF
.,TRBJ2-1,.,TRBV2,TGTGCCAGCACCCTGGGGCAGAACAATGAGCAGTTCTTC,CASTLGQNNEQFF
.,TRBJ1-1,once,TRBV19,TGTGCCAGTAGTATAGACCCCGGGACACTGAACACTGAAGCTTTCTTT,CASSIDPGTLNTEAFF
.,TRBJ2-3,.,TRBV9,TGTGCCAGCAGCGTGACGGGACAAATGGATACGCAGTATTTT,CASSVTGQMDTQYF
.,TRBJ1-5,once,TRBV27,TGTGCCAGCAGTTTTCAAGGGGCTGGTCAGCCCCAGCATTTT,CASSFQGAGQPQHF
.,TRBJ2-1,few,TRBV25-1,TGTGCCAGCAGTGAAGGCCGGGACAATGAGCAGTTCTTC,CASSEGRDNEQFF
.,TRBJ2-2,.,TRBV6-2/TRBV6-3,TGTGCCAGCAGTTACTCGACTTGGGACTTCATCGGGGAGCTGTTTTTT,CASSYSTWDFIGELFF
.,TRBJ1-2,.,TRBV19,TGTGCCAGTGCCCAGGGAGGGAGTCATGGCTACACCTTC,CASAQGGSHGYTF